The next 30 T cell receptor beta chains were all read from a single sample in a study of blood T cell repertoires in COVID-19. TCRdb keeps only in-frame clones here, not all; method: immunoSEQ multiplex PCR. The sample consists of about 160,000 clones, about 85% of them appearing once. The sample consisted of peripheral blood. Every receptor here comes from a woman aged 60-70 years with COVID-19, enrolled during active disease.

The chain has TRBV7-2 and TRBJ1-5; 12 bases map to TRBD1. The CDR3 spans 17 residues. V lost 0 bases and J lost 4; bases outside the gene matches: 4. Germline CDR1 is SGHTA and CDR2 is FQGNSA. DNA of the CDR3: TGTGCCAGCAGCTTAGCGGGACAGGGGGCGCGGAATCAGCCCCAGCATTTT. It translates to CASSLAGQGARNQPQHF.

This clone was seen at least ten times. This chain connects TRBV2 to TRBJ2-7; 7 bases agree with TRBD1. V was clipped by 7 bases and J by 1 base; unmatched bases: 7. CDR1 and CDR2 from the germline V gene are SNHLY and FYNNEI. This CDR3 comprises 14 residues. The CDR3, as DNA: TGTGCCAGCAAAACGGACAGGCCGTCCTACGAGCAGTACTTC. Translation gives CASKTDRPSYEQYF.

The rearrangement joins TRBV19 to TRBJ1-1; maybe TRBD1 (5 bases). Per germline, CDR1 LNHDA and CDR2 SQIVND (reference sequence). The CDR3 sequence is 16 residues long. Trimming cost V 3 bases and J 1 base, with 15 bases left between them. The CDR3 bases are TGTGCCAGTAGTATCGCCGGGGGAAGGACGAACACTGAAGCTTTCTTT. This translates into CASSIAGGRTNTEAFF.

A single count supports this clone. This chain links TRBV7-3 with TRBJ2-5; D is perhaps TRBD2 (5 bases). Per germline, CDR1 SGHTA and CDR2 FQGTGA. Trimming took 2 bases from V and 5 from J, leaving 12 bases between them. CDR3 length equals 14 residues. The CDR3 region is CASSLSGRGETQYF. The DNA of the CDR3 is TGTGCCAGCAGCTTATCCGGTCGGGGTGAGACCCAGTACTTC.

The gene calls are TRBV9 and TRBJ2-3; TRBD2 matches at 10 bases. This CDR3 is 16 amino acids long. J lost 5 bases, V lost 1 base, and 7 bases had no gene match. Germline loops: CDR1 SGDLS, CDR2 YYNGEE. The CDR3 here is CASSVPAGGPKDTQYF. The CDR3 coding sequence is TGTGCCAGCAGCGTACCAGCGGGAGGGCCGAAAGATACGCAGTATTTT.

The chain links TRBV18 to TRBJ2-1; a weak D match, TRBD1 (6 bases). Germline V gene lookup returns CDR1 KGHSH and CDR2 LQKENI. This CDR3 spans 20 amino acids. The ends were cut back, 3 bases at V and 0 bases at J, with 24 bases in the middle. CDR3 coding DNA: TGTGCCAGCTCACCTGCTGCGGTGACAGGTCCTTTGAGCTCCTACAATGAGCAGTTCTTC. It yields the protein CASSPAAVTGPLSSYNEQFF.

The table lists this clone with a count of one. In nucleotides, the CDR3 is TGTGCCAGCAGTTGGGGACAGGGGTACAATGAGCAGTTCTTC. Translated: CASSWGQGYNEQFF. V and J are TRBV27 and TRBJ2-1, with TRBD1 matching 10 bases. V gave up 4 bases and J gave up 4 bases; unmatched junction bases: 1. CDR3 length equals 14 residues. CDR1 is MNHEY and CDR2 is SMNVEV in the germline V gene (reference sequence).

The rearrangement uses TRBV7-8 and TRBJ1-1; D is undetermined. From germline, CDR1 is SGHVS and CDR2 FQNEAQ. Trimming stripped 1 base from V and 0 bases from J, with 6 bases between. The CDR3 runs 14 residues. In DNA form, the CDR3 reads TGTGCCAGCAGCTTAGGCAGTATGAACACTGAAGCTTTCTTT. The encoded protein is CASSLGSMNTEAFF.

This CDR3 is CASSRKSRGWAGANVLTF. The CDR3, as DNA: TGTGCCAGCAGCCGTAAAAGCCGCGGGTGGGCTGGGGCCAACGTCCTGACTTTC. The chain couples TRBV6-2 or TRBV6-3 to TRBJ2-6, with a weak D call TRBD2 (5 bases). The CDR3 sequence is 18 residues long. The germline gives CDR1 MNHEY, CDR2 SVGEGT. Trimming took 6 bases from V and 2 from J, leaving 20 bases between them.

This clone has just one count. The V gene is TRBV7-9, the J gene TRBJ1-6; possibly TRBD1 for D (6 bases). Looked up from germline, CDR1 is SEHNR and CDR2 is FQNEAQ (reference sequence). The CDR3 is made up of 13 amino acids. Trimming pared 5 bases from V and 10 bases from J, leaving 12 bases between. The CDR3 reads CASSVRDTSPLHF. DNA of the CDR3: TGTGCCAGCAGCGTTAGGGACACCTCACCCCTCCACTTT. Using reference TRBV7-9 and TRBJ1-6 for the parts outside the CDR3, the full variable domain is DTGVSQNPRHKITKRGQNVTFRCDPISEHNRLYWYRQTLGQGPEFLTYFQNEAQLEKSRLLSDRFSAERPKGSFSTLEIQRTEQGDSAMYLCASSVRDTSPLHFGNGTRLTVT.

V usage is TRBV25-1 and J usage is TRBJ2-7; D uncertain. This CDR3 has 12 residues. Between the trimmed V and J ends, which lost 4 bases and 6 bases, there was a span of 10 bases. The germline gives CDR1 MGHDK, CDR2 SYGVNS. CDR3 sequence reads: CASSAPSSEQYF. CDR3 nucleotides: TGTGCCAGCAGTGCCCCCTCTAGCGAGCAGTACTTC.

The CDR3 sequence is CASSTGGEINTIYF. Here the CDR3 DNA reads TGTGCCAGTAGTACCGGGGGGGAGATAAACACCATATATTTT. The chain joins TRBV19 to TRBJ1-3; TRBD1 might be the D (5 bases). Germline loops: CDR1 LNHDA, CDR2 SQIVND (reference sequence). V lost 4 bases and J lost 6, with 13 bases in between. CDR3 length: 14 amino acids.

Comment on this clone: Distinct nucleotide sequences in the sample also encode this CDR3. The chain recombines TRBV6-5 with TRBJ1-5; 7 bases are shared with TRBD1. The germline CDR1 and CDR2 sequences are MNHEY and SVGAGI. CDR3 length equals 13 residues. After removal of 8 bases from V and 2 bases from J, the junction contained 3 bases not matched to a gene. The CDR3 loop is CASRQGGNQPQHF. The DNA for the CDR3 is TGTGCCAGCCGCCAGGGGGGCAATCAGCCCCAGCATTTT.

The rearrangement joins TRBV3-1 (or the pseudogene TRBV3-2) to TRBJ1-5, with D hard to call. This CDR3 is built from 15 residues. The V gene's germline CDR1 is LGHDT and CDR2 YNNKEL (reference sequence). Trimming removed 0 bases from V and 5 bases from J, with 11 bases in between. The CDR3 coding sequence is TGTGCCAGCAGCCAAGATGACGGTCGGGATCAGCCCCAGCATTTT. This encodes CASSQDDGRDQPQHF.

The V gene is TRBV12-5, the J gene TRBJ2-3, with unresolved D. Germline-derived CDR1 and CDR2 are LGHNT and FRNRAP. The CDR3 consists of 13 residues. Between the trimmed V and J ends, which lost 4 bases and 7 bases, there was a span of 12 bases. The CDR3 DNA reads as TGTGCTAGTGGTTCAGGTTCATCGCATACGCAGTATTTT. Its protein is CASGSGSSHTQYF.

The chain carries TRBV19 and TRBJ1-3, with D perhaps TRBD1 (5 bases). The CDR3 has 16 residues. CDR1 and CDR2 (germline): LNHDA, SQIVND (reference sequence). Trimming took off 0 bases at V and 3 bases at J, with 12 bases between the two ends. CDR3 amino acids: CASSIDSAGLGNTIYF. CDR3 bases: TGTGCCAGTAGTATAGATAGCGCGGGACTTGGAAACACCATATATTTT. The variable domain in full, with the rest retrieved from reference TRBV19 and TRBJ1-3, is DGGITQSPKYLFRKEGQNVTLSCEQNLNHDAMYWYRQDPGQGLRLIYYSQIVNDFQKGDIAEGYSVSREKKESFPLTVTSAQKNPTAFYLCASSIDSAGLGNTIYFGEGSWLTVV.

The chain couples TRBV7-9 to TRBJ2-3; 8 bases agree with TRBD2. With V trimmed by 5 bases and J by 7 bases, 17 bases remained unmatched. This CDR3 region has 17 residues. Germline V gene sequence: CDR1 SEHNR, CDR2 FQNEAQ (reference sequence). Here the CDR3 DNA reads TGTGCCAGCAGCCAAAGGATCGGTGCGGGAGGAGAAAATACGCAGTATTTT. It translates to CASSQRIGAGGENTQYF.

The genes are TRBV3-1 (or the pseudogene TRBV3-2) and TRBJ2-1; D unresolved. V gave up 0 bases and J gave up 4 bases, with 10 bases separating them. CDR3 length: 15 amino acids. CDR1 and CDR2 from the germline V gene are LGHDT and YNNKEL (reference sequence). The CDR3: CASSQELKTYNEQFF. DNA for the CDR3: TGTGCCAGCAGCCAAGAACTAAAGACGTACAATGAGCAGTTCTTC.

This chain links TRBV2 with TRBJ1-6; D perhaps matches TRBD1 (5 bases). Germline V CDR1 and CDR2: SNHLY, FYNNEI. This CDR3 contains 13 residues. The V and J ends lost 3 bases and 7 bases respectively, with 7 bases between them. CDR3 nucleotide sequence: TGTGCCAGCAGTGAGGGGGGGAATTCACCCCTCCACTTT. Its protein is CASSEGGNSPLHF.

The rearrangement links TRBV7-9 to TRBJ1-2; TRBD1 matches 7 bases. Trimming cost V 1 base and J 0 bases; bases outside gene matches: 5. Germline assignment: CDR1 SEHNR and CDR2 FQNEAQ (reference sequence). The CDR3 totals 16 residues. CDR3 in amino acids: CASSLGQGTTNYGYTF. The CDR3 coding sequence is TGTGCCAGCAGCTTAGGACAGGGAACGACTAACTATGGCTACACCTTC.

This clone has only a few counts. CDR3 protein: CASSDRRGIMSGELFF. The CDR3 nucleotides read TGCGCCAGCAGTGACAGGAGAGGGATCATGTCCGGGGAGCTGTTTTTT. The rearrangement joins TRBV10-2 to TRBJ2-2; tentatively, D is TRBD2 (5 bases). V was trimmed by 3 bases and J by 6 bases, leaving 17 bases between them. Germline CDR1 and CDR2: WSHSY and SAAADI. CDR3 length: 16 amino acids.

This chain links TRBV4-1 with TRBJ1-1, with 7 positions matching TRBD1. The CDR3 has 17 residues. The ends lost 0 bases at V and 4 bases at J; junction bases unmatched: 11. CDR1 MGHRA and CDR2 YSYEKL come from the germline V gene. The CDR3 DNA sequence: TGCGCCAGCAGCCAAGATTTGTCACAGCAGGGGGGCACTGAAGCTTTCTTT. It translates to CASSQDLSQQGGTEAFF.

Of note for this clone: This sample includes further DNA sequences coding for the same CDR3. The chain carries TRBV6-5 and TRBJ1-5; D remains unclear. Germline V gives CDR1 MNHEY, CDR2 SVGAGI. There are 12 residues in the CDR3. V lost 8 bases and J lost 6, with 11 bases in between. The CDR3, as DNA: TGTGCCAGCCGCGAGGGAGGTCAGCCCCAGCATTTT. It codes for CASREGGQPQHF.

The chain employs TRBV18 and TRBJ1-5; the D gene is possibly TRBD1 (6 bases). Trimming shortened V by 1 base and J by 1 base, and 14 bases separated the two germline ends. Germline V lookup: CDR1 KGHSH, CDR2 LQKENI. The CDR3 consists of 17 residues. The CDR3 spells CASSPLGGGGSNQPQHF. The CDR3 DNA follows: TGTGCCAGCTCACCACTAGGAGGGGGAGGGAGCAATCAGCCCCAGCATTTT.

A few counts support this clone. The chain carries TRBV30 and TRBJ1-2, with 8 bases aligning to TRBD1. Germline CDR1 reads GTSNPN; CDR2 reads SVGIG (reference sequence). The CDR3 runs to 14 residues. Trimming at V came to 5 bases and at J to 1 base, leaving 6 bases not matched to a gene. As DNA, the CDR3 is TGTGCCTGGGGCAGGGGGCGGGTTAACTATGGCTACACCTTC. Translation: CAWGRGRVNYGYTF.

The rearrangement links TRBV7-9 to TRBJ2-1; D gene unclear. V was cut by 1 base and J by 9 bases, with 13 bases left in between. This CDR3 spans 14 amino acids. The germline CDR1 and CDR2 sequences are SEHNR and FQNEAQ (reference sequence). The CDR3 bases are TGTGCCAGCAGCTTAGGCCTTAGCCCCCGTGAGCAGTTCTTC. Protein product: CASSLGLSPREQFF. The entire variable domain, with the rest obtained from reference TRBV7-9 and TRBJ2-1, is as follows: DTGVSQNPRHKITKRGQNVTFRCDPISEHNRLYWYRQTLGQGPEFLTYFQNEAQLEKSRLLSDRFSAERPKGSFSTLEIQRTEQGDSAMYLCASSLGLSPREQFFGPGTRLTVL.

The chain has TRBV3-1 (or the pseudogene TRBV3-2) and TRBJ1-4; no clear D gene. The CDR3 sequence is 16 residues long. V lost 3 bases to trimming and J lost 0 bases, with 11 bases between them. The germline gives CDR1 LGHDT, CDR2 YNNKEL (reference sequence). The CDR3 is CASSHATAATNEKLFF. The CDR3 nucleotides are TGTGCCAGCAGCCATGCCACAGCTGCAACTAATGAAAAACTGTTTTTT.

The chain joins TRBV7-6 to TRBJ1-1, with D tentatively TRBD1 (5 bases). Germline V gene sequence: CDR1 SGHVS, CDR2 FNYEAQ. The CDR3 sequence is 14 residues long. Trimming removed 5 bases at V and 0 bases at J, with 10 bases between. The chain's CDR3 is CASSPGGLNTEAFF. The CDR3 coding sequence is TGTGCCAGCAGCCCCGGGGGGTTGAACACTGAAGCTTTCTTT.

The V call is TRBV30, the J call TRBJ1-1; D gene ambiguous. The ends were cut back, 5 bases at V and 4 bases at J, with 17 bases in the middle. The CDR3 loop spans 14 amino acids. Germline V gene sequence: CDR1 GTSNPN, CDR2 SVGIG (reference sequence). This chain's CDR3 is CAWPYRSGSTEAFF. The CDR3 DNA follows: TGTGCCTGGCCCTATCGAAGTGGGAGCACTGAAGCTTTCTTT.

The J gene is TRBJ1-2, the V gene TRBV7-2, with D possibly matching TRBD1 (5 bases). The V gene lost 5 bases and the J gene lost 4 bases, with 20 bases spanning the gap. Germline V gene lookup returns CDR1 SGHTA and CDR2 FQGNSA. The CDR3 runs 16 residues. For the CDR3, the DNA is TGTGCCAGCAGCCCTAGAGGAGGGGCGCTACCCTATGGCTACACCTTC. It encodes CASSPRGGALPYGYTF.